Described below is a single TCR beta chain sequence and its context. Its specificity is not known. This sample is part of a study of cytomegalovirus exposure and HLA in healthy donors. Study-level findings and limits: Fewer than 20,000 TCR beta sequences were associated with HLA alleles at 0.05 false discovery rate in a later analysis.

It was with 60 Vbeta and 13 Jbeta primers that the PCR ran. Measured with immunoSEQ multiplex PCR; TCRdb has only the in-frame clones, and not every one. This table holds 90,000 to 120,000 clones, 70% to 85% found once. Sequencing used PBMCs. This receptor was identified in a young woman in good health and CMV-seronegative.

CDR3 loop: CASSQVVLQWEGTIDNEQFF. Written as DNA, the CDR3 is TGCGCCAGCAGCCAAGTTGTCTTGCAGTGGGAGGGCACGATCGACAATGAGCAGTTCTTC. This chain connects TRBV4-3 to TRBJ2-1; 7 bases line up with TRBD2. This CDR3 has 20 residues. Trimming removed 1 base from V and 5 bases from J; junction bases left unmatched: 20. From germline, CDR1 is LGHNA and CDR2 YSLEER.